These 24 T cell receptor beta chains were sequenced from one sample in a study of T cells in Graves' hyperthyroidism and ophthalmopathy. The investigators amplified TCR beta CDR3 regions from RNA transcripts. TCR CDR3 underwent first-round RT-PCR with the HTBI primer set. Via MiXCR, TCRdb re-called the multiplex PCR reads, giving one row per CDR3 protein. The sample has more than 650,000 distinct CDR3 sequences, 14% seen once. The sample taken for sequencing was blood. These receptors came from a young woman with Graves' hyperthyroidism.

This clonotype was seen more than once but under ten times. This chain uses TRBV7-2 with TRBJ2-2, with D tentatively TRBD2 (6 bases). V was pared by 5 bases and J by 13 bases, with 20 bases between. This CDR3 comprises 14 residues. Germline CDR1 is SGHTA and CDR2 is FQGNSA. In nucleotides, the CDR3 is TGTGCCAGCAGCCTAGGGCCGGGACTTGGGAGGCTGTTTTTT. Protein product: CASSLGPGLGRLFF.

This sequence joins TRBV20-1 and TRBJ2-7; TRBD2 matches at 10 bases. This CDR3 region has 14 residues. V was clipped by 0 bases and J by 3 bases; unmatched bases: 2. CDR1 is DFQATT and CDR2 is SNEGSKA in the germline V gene (reference sequence). Here the CDR3 reads CSAREASGSYEQYF. The CDR3 coding sequence is TGCAGTGCTAGAGAGGCTAGCGGGAGCTACGAGCAGTACTTC.

This clonotype was observed a handful of times. V gene TRBV7-3 combines with J gene TRBJ2-3; 9 bases are shared with TRBD2. Trimming removed 5 bases from V and 5 bases from J; junction bases left unmatched: 5. Germline V CDR1 and CDR2: SGHTA, FQGTGA. The CDR3 covers 14 residues. DNA of the CDR3: TGTGCCAGCAGCGTCGGACTAGCGCGAGATACGCAGTATTTT. It specifies CASSVGLARDTQYF.

This clonotype was observed a few times. This clone may be a read error of a much larger clone one base away. This chain uses TRBV28 with TRBJ2-1; D gene ambiguous. The germline V gene has CDR1 MDHEN and CDR2 SYDVKM. The CDR3 has 14 residues. The CDR3 region is CASNSKAAYNEQLF. DNA of the CDR3: TGTGCCAGCAACTCTAAAGCCGCCTACAATGAGCAGCTCTTC.

Details on this clonotype: A much larger clone is a single base away; this may be a read error. This rearrangement joins TRBV18 to TRBJ2-1, with 8 bases lining up with TRBD2. Germline assignment: CDR1 KGHSH and CDR2 LQKENI. The ends lost 6 bases at V and 9 bases at J; junction bases unmatched: 7. The CDR3 sequence is 13 residues long. Here the CDR3 DNA reads TGTGCCAGCTCCTACGGGACTAGTGGTGAGCAGTTCTTC. Protein sequence: CASSYGTSGEQFF.

This clonotype was seen many times. The V gene is TRBV7-2, the J gene TRBJ2-7, with a possible D match to TRBD2 (8 bases). The CDR3 spans 22 residues. Germline V CDR1 and CDR2: SGHTA, FQGNSA. V was cut by 1 base and J by 2 bases, with 33 bases left in between. The CDR3 DNA is TGTGCCAGCAGCTTAGGGGATGCGGGAGGCCTACGCTTATACAGGGGCGCCTACGAGCAGTACTTC. This sequence encodes CASSLGDAGGLRLYRGAYEQYF.

This clonotype was observed many times. This rearrangement joins TRBV2 to TRBJ2-6; a weak D match, TRBD1 (6 bases). Trimming removed 4 bases at V and 0 bases at J, with 13 bases between. CDR3 length: 17 residues. Germline lookup yields CDR1 SNHLY and CDR2 FYNNEI. The DNA for the CDR3 is TGTGCCAGCAGTGGGGACAACCTTAGCTCTGGGGCCAACGTCCTGACTTTC. Protein product: CASSGDNLSSGANVLTF.

The chain combines TRBV28 with TRBJ2-7, with TRBD1 identical over 10 bases. Trimming cost V 6 bases and J 6 bases; bases outside gene matches: 11. There are 15 residues in the CDR3. Germline V gene lookup returns CDR1 MDHEN and CDR2 SYDVKM. The CDR3 region is CASSPPGQGNLEQYF. Written as DNA, the CDR3 is TGTGCCAGCAGCCCTCCGGGACAGGGGAACCTCGAGCAGTACTTC.

J is TRBJ2-1 and V is TRBV20-1; the D is unclear. Germline V CDR1 and CDR2: DFQATT, SNEGSKA (reference sequence). The CDR3 sequence is 13 residues long. V lost 8 bases and J lost 5, with 16 bases in between. The CDR3 loop reads CSSAFGDDNEQFF. The CDR3 DNA reads as TGCAGTTCCGCCTTCGGAGACGACAATGAGCAGTTCTTC.

This clonotype has a count of ten or more. The J gene is TRBJ2-1, the V gene TRBV20-1; TRBD2 matches at 8 bases. Trimming removed 3 bases from V and 6 bases from J; junction bases left unmatched: 13. This CDR3 is 16 amino acids long. Germline CDR1 and CDR2: DFQATT and SNEGSKA (reference sequence). CDR3 DNA: TGCAGTGCTAGGGGTCAACTAGCGGATACCATCAATGAGCAGTTCTTC. Protein: CSARGQLADTINEQFF.

In this sample, this clonotype turned up many times. The rearrangement links TRBV20-1 to TRBJ2-5; D is unresolved. This CDR3 region has 15 residues. Between the trimmed V and J ends, which lost 1 base and 1 base, there was a span of 13 bases. The germline gives CDR1 DFQATT, CDR2 SNEGSKA (reference sequence). CDR3 amino acids: CSARAASDFQETQYF. The CDR3 DNA is TGCAGTGCTAGAGCGGCGTCCGACTTCCAAGAGACCCAGTACTTC.

This clonotype was picked up many times. The gene calls are TRBV11-1 and TRBJ2-1; 10 bases are a match to TRBD1. The germline CDR1 and CDR2 sequences are SGHAT and FQDESV (reference sequence). This CDR3 has 17 residues. The trim removed 5 bases at V and 0 bases at J, leaving 7 bases unmatched. The CDR3 here is CASSRGQGGFSYNEQFF. The CDR3 nucleotides are TGTGCCAGCAGCCGCGGACAGGGGGGTTTCTCCTACAATGAGCAGTTCTTC.

Only a few counts were recorded for this clonotype. The V and J genes are TRBV20-1 and TRBJ2-4; the D gene is possibly TRBD1 (7 bases). Germline lookup yields CDR1 DFQATT and CDR2 SNEGSKA (reference sequence). V lost 0 bases, J lost 5 bases, and 14 bases lay in between. The CDR3 contains 15 residues. CDR3 DNA: TGCAGTGCTAGAGATCTAGCGACAGGGCAAAACATTCAGTACTTC. It specifies CSARDLATGQNIQYF.

At least ten counts were recorded for this clonotype. The rearrangement uses TRBV20-1 and TRBJ2-3; a possible D gene is TRBD1 (5 bases). V lost 3 bases and J 5 bases, leaving 24 bases between the germline ends. The CDR3 has 17 amino acids. Germline V lookup: CDR1 DFQATT, CDR2 SNEGSKA (reference sequence). The CDR3 sequence is CSASPSPRPAGLDTQYF. The DNA of the CDR3 is TGCAGTGCTAGCCCCTCTCCCCGGCCGGCAGGGTTAGATACGCAGTATTTT.

This clonotype was observed a few times. The V call is TRBV5-6, the J call TRBJ2-2, with D uncertain. CDR1 and CDR2 (germline): SGHDT, YYEEEE. Trimming left V 6 bases short and J 4 bases short, with 19 bases between. The length of the CDR3 is 16 residues. This CDR3 reads CASNFLETQLTGELFF. The CDR3 DNA reads TGTGCCAGCAATTTTCTCGAGACCCAACTCACCGGGGAGCTGTTTTTT. Full variable domain (remainder filled in from reference TRBV5-6 and TRBJ2-2): DAGVTQSPTHLIKTRGQQVTLRCSPKSGHDTVSWYQQALGQGPQFIFQYYEEEERQRGNFPDRFSGHQFPNYSSELNVNALLLGDSALYLCASNFLETQLTGELFFGEGSRLTVL.

This clonotype was observed many times. V usage is TRBV2 and J usage is TRBJ1-5, with TRBD1 matching over 10 bases. The ends lost 8 bases at V and 5 bases at J; junction bases unmatched: 6. Germline-derived CDR1 and CDR2 are SNHLY and FYNNEI. This CDR3 comprises 14 residues. CDR3 DNA: TGTGCCAGCCAATACGGGACAGGGGATCAGCCCCAGCATTTT. Translated, it gives CASQYGTGDQPQHF.

In its sample, this clonotype was seen a few times. The chain carries TRBV10-1 and TRBJ2-3, with D hard to call. The germline CDR1 and CDR2 sequences are WNHNN and SYGVQD (reference sequence). CDR3 length equals 13 residues. V was clipped by 2 bases and J by 3 bases, with 6 bases between them. DNA for the CDR3: TGCGCCAGCAGTGAGACGGCGACAGATACGCAGTATTTT. Its translation: CASSETATDTQYF.

The J gene is TRBJ1-1, the V gene TRBV9; D gene unclear. V was clipped by 7 bases and J by 4 bases, with 14 bases between them. Germline CDR1 reads SGDLS; CDR2 reads YYNGEE. This CDR3 is built from 13 residues. For the CDR3, the DNA is TGTGCCAGCGCAAAGCGGTGGGGCACTGAAGCTTTCTTT. This encodes CASAKRWGTEAFF.

Many counts were recorded for this clonotype. The chain joins TRBV7-9 to TRBJ1-2, with 11 bases that match TRBD1. Germline V gene data show CDR1 as SEHNR and CDR2 as FQNEAQ (reference sequence). This CDR3 spans 18 amino acids. The ends lost 6 bases at V and 7 bases at J; junction bases unmatched: 19. In DNA form, the CDR3 reads TGTGCCAGCAGGGGTCCATCCGGGACAGGGGGGCTTTTGACTGGCTACACCTTC. Its protein product is CASRGPSGTGGLLTGYTF.

The chain uses TRBV28 and TRBJ2-1; D remains ambiguous. Germline values: CDR1 MDHEN, CDR2 SYDVKM. Between the trimmed V and J ends, which lost 5 bases and 2 bases, there was a span of 10 bases. This CDR3 comprises 14 residues. CDR3 DNA: TGTGCCAGCAGTCTCGGATTGCCCTACAATGAGCAGTTCTTC. Amino acids: CASSLGLPYNEQFF. Filled out from reference TRBV28 and TRBJ2-1, the complete variable domain reads DVKVTQSSRYLVKRTGEKVFLECVQDMDHENMFWYRQDPGLGLRLIYFSYDVKMKEKGDIPEGYSVSREKKERFSLILESASTNQTSMYLCASSLGLPYNEQFFGPGTRLTVL.

The table lists this clonotype with many counts. The J gene is TRBJ2-1, the V gene TRBV7-8, with TRBD2 identical over 11 bases. The CDR3 consists of 19 residues. Germline loops: CDR1 SGHVS, CDR2 FQNEAQ. After removal of 5 bases from V and 3 bases from J, the junction contained 15 bases not matched to a gene. In DNA, the CDR3 is TGTGCCAGCAGCATGCCGACTAGCGGGGCGGACGGGGGCTACAATGAGCAGTTCTTC. Its translation is CASSMPTSGADGGYNEQFF.

This clonotype appeared many times. Here the CDR3 DNA reads TGTGCCAGCAGTGGGACTAGCCAAGAGACCCAGTACTTC. This sequence encodes CASSGTSQETQYF. J is TRBJ2-5 and V is TRBV2, with 7 nucleotides matching TRBD2. V lost 4 bases, J lost 1 base, and 0 bases stayed unmatched. CDR1 is SNHLY, CDR2 FYNNEI, per germline. The CDR3 has 13 amino acids.

This clonotype showed up many times. The gene calls are TRBV7-2 and TRBJ1-2, with 8 nucleotides matching TRBD1. CDR3 length equals 15 residues. The germline V gene encodes CDR1 SGHTA and CDR2 FQGNSA. Unmatched junction bases numbered 12, after V lost 5 bases and J lost 7 bases. The CDR3 DNA sequence: TGTGCCAGCAGCCTACTACTCGGGACAGGCCGTGGCTACACCTTC. This codes for CASSLLLGTGRGYTF.

This clonotype was seen a few times. This chain links TRBV10-3 with TRBJ2-2, with 7 bases matching TRBD1. CDR1 ENHRY and CDR2 SYGVKD come from the germline V gene. V trimming: 2 bases; J trimming: 9 bases; junction bases outside the gene matches: 6. CDR3 size: 14 residues. The CDR3 nucleotides read TGTGCCATCAGTGAGCTTACAGGGGATTGGGAGCTGTTTTTT. Its protein product is CAISELTGDWELFF.